The clone carrying this T cell receptor beta chain has more than one count but fewer than ten. Its antigen remains unknown. The sample is drawn from a study of breast tumors, draining lymph nodes, adjacent tissues. Findings and limits, study-wide: Data only fit, rather than demonstrated, lymph node origin of most tumor T cells.

Each CDR3 protein is one row after TCRdb ran MiXCR on the multiplex PCR reads. The repertoire holds some 200,000 distinct CDR3 sequences, 30% to 40% seen once, with approximately 4.3% in the top ten. Samples came from axillary lymph nodes draining the breast cancer. This sequence originates from a female donor with breast cancer. Some clones in this sample may be carry-over from other donors' samples. The sample consisted of axillary lymph node tissue.

The CDR3 reads CASSQGGGGETQYF. DNA of the CDR3: TGCGCCAGCAGCCAAGGTGGGGGGGGGGAGACCCAGTACTTC. This sequence joins TRBV4-1 and TRBJ2-5, with 7 bases fitting TRBD2. V gave up 1 base and J gave up 5 bases; unmatched junction bases: 4. The germline CDR1 and CDR2 sequences are MGHRA and YSYEKL. CDR3 length: 14 residues.